One sample yielded the 23 T cell receptor beta chains listed below, sequenced in a study of cytomegalovirus exposure and HLA in healthy donors. PCR involved 60 Vbeta and 13 Jbeta primers. Repertoires were generated with immunoSEQ multiplex PCR, while TCRdb's copy carries only in-frame clones and drops some. The sample has under 200,000 clones; approximately 80% are singletons. Sequencing used PBMCs. These receptors all stem from a woman aged 45-59 years in good health and CMV-seronegative.

The chain links TRBV10-1 to TRBJ2-7, with 7 bases matching TRBD1. The CDR3 loop spans 15 amino acids. J was trimmed by 3 bases and V by 4 bases; bases with no gene match: 9. Germline CDR1 reads WNHNN; CDR2 reads SYGVQD (reference sequence). The CDR3 region has the DNA TGCGCCAGCAGTGTAGGGGGACAGTCGAACTACGAGCAGTACTTC. Translated: CASSVGGQSNYEQYF.

The gene calls are TRBV7-2 and TRBJ2-5; TRBD2 matches at 7 bases. Germline CDR1 and CDR2: SGHTA and FQGNSA. The CDR3 totals 12 residues. V lost 5 bases to trimming and J lost 9 bases; unmatched junction nucleotides: 6. CDR3 sequence (DNA): TGTGCCAGCAGCCTCGAAGCGGGGCCCCAGTACTTC. This gives the protein CASSLEAGPQYF.

The chain couples TRBV11-3 to TRBJ2-3; 7 positions agree with TRBD2. The germline V gene encodes CDR1 SGHNT and CDR2 YENEEA. CDR3 length: 17 amino acids. Germline trimming cut 5 bases from V and 4 bases from J; bases unmatched to any gene: 15. CDR3 nucleotide sequence: TGTGCCAGCAGCGGAGGCGGTGGCGGGAGAGGGTCAGATACGCAGTATTTT. Translation: CASSGGGGGRGSDTQYF.

This chain uses TRBV5-1 with TRBJ2-5; 12 nucleotides line up with TRBD1. CDR1 SGHRS and CDR2 YFSETQ come from the germline V gene. The CDR3 contains 14 residues. V trimming: 4 bases; J trimming: 4 bases; junction bases outside the gene matches: 2. For the CDR3, the DNA is TGCGCCAGCAGCGCGGGACAGGGGGCAGAGACCCAGTACTTC. It specifies CASSAGQGAETQYF.

This clone occurred a few times. The chain employs TRBV4-2 and TRBJ1-1, with TRBD1 matching over 7 bases. Trimming at V came to 2 bases and at J to 1 base, leaving 4 bases not matched to a gene. CDR1 and CDR2 from the germline V gene are LGHNA and YNFKEQ. This CDR3 contains 15 residues. The CDR3 bases are TGTGCCAGCAGCCAACTCCGGGACAGGAACACTGAAGCTTTCTTT. Its translation: CASSQLRDRNTEAFF.

CDR3 sequence: CASSETGNYEQYF. The CDR3 region has the DNA TGTGCCAGCAGCGAGACAGGGAACTACGAGCAGTACTTC. The chain joins TRBV7-9 to TRBJ2-7; 7 positions agree with TRBD1. The CDR3 consists of 13 residues. Germline trimming cut 5 bases from V and 3 bases from J; bases unmatched to any gene: 4. Germline V CDR1 and CDR2: SEHNR, FQNEAQ (reference sequence).

This chain connects TRBV7-2 to TRBJ2-5, with D possibly matching TRBD2 (5 bases). This CDR3 contains 14 residues. Deletions cut 2 bases from V and 4 bases from J, with 11 bases between. Looked up from germline, CDR1 is SGHTA and CDR2 is FQGNSA. The CDR3 bases are TGTGCCAGCAGCTTACTGGGAGACGGAGAGACCCAGTACTTC. Translated, it gives CASSLLGDGETQYF.

The chain recombines TRBV5-1 with TRBJ1-2; 10 positions agree with TRBD1. V dropped 4 bases and J dropped 4; count of bases not matched to a gene: 4. This CDR3 is built from 14 residues. Germline CDR1 reads SGHRS; CDR2 reads YFSETQ. As DNA, the CDR3 is TGCGCCAGCAGCGGGGGGACAGGGGTCTATGGCTACACCTTC. It yields the protein CASSGGTGVYGYTF.

This chain joins TRBV10-3 and TRBJ1-2; 7 bases match TRBD1. Per germline, CDR1 ENHRY and CDR2 SYGVKD. The J segment lost 3 bases and the V segment lost 10 bases, leaving 8 bases of the junction unmatched. The CDR3 has 13 amino acids. The CDR3 sequence: CATGTANYYGYTF. In DNA, the CDR3 is TGTGCCACAGGGACAGCGAATTACTATGGCTACACCTTC.

The chain has TRBV28 and TRBJ2-7; 8 nucleotides agree with TRBD1. From germline, CDR1 is MDHEN and CDR2 SYDVKM. CDR3 size: 15 residues. The ends lost 6 bases at V and 3 bases at J; junction bases unmatched: 10. The CDR3 DNA sequence: TGTGCCAGCAGATCCACAGGGGGGTCAGGCTACGAGCAGTACTTC. Translated, it gives CASRSTGGSGYEQYF. Supplemented by reference TRBV28 and TRBJ2-7, the full variable domain reads DVKVTQSSRYLVKRTGEKVFLECVQDMDHENMFWYRQDPGLGLRLIYFSYDVKMKEKGDIPEGYSVSREKKERFSLILESASTNQTSMYLCASRSTGGSGYEQYFGPGTRLTVT.

The chain is built from TRBV7-3 and TRBJ2-1; 9 nucleotides agree with TRBD1. The CDR3 runs to 14 residues. Germline CDR1 SGHTA, CDR2 FQGTGA. The V segment lost 2 bases and the J segment 7 bases; nucleotides outside the gene matches: 3. The DNA of the CDR3 is TGTGCCAGCAGCTTACTCGGACAGGGGAATGAGCAGTTCTTC. Amino acids: CASSLLGQGNEQFF.

The gene calls are TRBV6-1 and TRBJ2-7; tentatively, D is TRBD1 (5 bases). The CDR3 runs 13 residues. CDR1 and CDR2 (germline): MNHNS, SASEGT. Between the trimmed V and J ends, which lost 2 bases and 4 bases, there was a span of 9 bases. CDR3: CASSENRKYEQYF. For the CDR3, the DNA is TGTGCCAGCAGTGAAAACAGGAAATACGAGCAGTACTTC.

The V call is TRBV28, the J call TRBJ2-7, with TRBD2 matching over 8 bases. The ends lost 4 bases at V and 2 bases at J; junction bases unmatched: 4. The CDR3 runs to 14 residues. Germline values: CDR1 MDHEN, CDR2 SYDVKM. This CDR3 is CASSWVGGAYEQYF. In nucleotides, the CDR3 is TGTGCCAGCAGTTGGGTCGGGGGGGCCTACGAGCAGTACTTC.

The V gene is TRBV6-5, the J gene TRBJ1-5; TRBD1 matches 7 bases. The germline CDR1 and CDR2 sequences are MNHEY and SVGAGI. Losses at the gene ends were 7 bases for V and 4 bases for J; bases not matched to a gene: 7. The CDR3 runs to 14 residues. In nucleotides, the CDR3 is TGTGCCAGCACCTTCAGGGGGATAAATCAGCCCCAGCATTTT. Translated: CASTFRGINQPQHF.

This clone has just one count. The rearrangement joins TRBV2 to TRBJ2-2, with D possibly matching TRBD2 (6 bases). Germline V gene data show CDR1 as SNHLY and CDR2 as FYNNEI. This CDR3 comprises 16 residues. The germline V and J ends were trimmed by 1 base and 4 bases, with 13 bases remaining between them. The CDR3 sequence is CASSEDRRAGTGELFF. The DNA of the CDR3 is TGTGCCAGCAGTGAAGACAGGAGGGCGGGCACCGGGGAGCTGTTTTTT.

The rearrangement joins TRBV6-5 to TRBJ2-5, with D tentatively TRBD1 (6 bases). V dropped 5 bases and J dropped 1 base, with 14 bases sitting between them. The CDR3 sequence is 15 residues long. Germline lookup yields CDR1 MNHEY and CDR2 SVGAGI. DNA for the CDR3: TGTGCCAGCAGTCACTTCGGACAGCCCCAAGAGACCCAGTACTTC. Its translation is CASSHFGQPQETQYF.

This clone turned up a few times. This chain links TRBV19 with TRBJ1-5; 11 nucleotides agree with TRBD1. Germline V gene lookup returns CDR1 LNHDA and CDR2 SQIVND (reference sequence). With 6 bases clipped from V and 13 bases from J, the junction kept 11 bases outside the gene matches. The CDR3 sequence is 14 residues long. The CDR3 bases are TGTGCCAGTAGGCAACGGGACAGGGGGACTACTCAGCATTTT. Protein sequence: CASRQRDRGTTQHF.

The genes are TRBV5-1 and TRBJ2-2; D unclear. CDR1 and CDR2 (germline): SGHRS, YFSETQ. Trimming shortened V by 0 bases and J by 0 bases, and 6 bases separated the two germline ends. This CDR3 region has 15 residues. CDR3 region: CASSLGHPNTGELFF. The CDR3 DNA is TGCGCCAGCAGCTTGGGACACCCGAACACCGGGGAGCTGTTTTTT.

V usage is TRBV2 and J usage is TRBJ1-5; D remains ambiguous. The length of the CDR3 is 13 residues. V was cut by 5 bases and J by 5 bases, with 10 bases left in between. CDR1 and CDR2 (germline): SNHLY, FYNNEI. Here the CDR3 reads CASSPGSYQPQHF. The DNA for the CDR3 is TGTGCCAGCAGTCCGGGGAGCTATCAGCCCCAGCATTTT.

For the CDR3, the DNA is TGTGCCAGCAGTTACTCGAAGTGGGGCCCCGAGCAGTACTTC. As protein: CASSYSKWGPEQYF. The chain links TRBV6-5 to TRBJ2-7, with D possibly being TRBD1 (5 bases). The CDR3 totals 14 residues. V lost 0 bases to trimming and J lost 6 bases, with 12 bases between them. The germline gives CDR1 MNHEY, CDR2 SVGAGI.

V usage is TRBV19 and J usage is TRBJ1-3; 12 bases match TRBD1. V was clipped by 4 bases and J by 3 bases; unmatched bases: 13. The CDR3 sequence is 19 residues long. Germline assignment: CDR1 LNHDA and CDR2 SQIVND (reference sequence). The CDR3 bases are TGTGCCAGTAGTACCCGGGACAGGGGGCCCGAGGACCTTGGAAACACCATATATTTT. This encodes CASSTRDRGPEDLGNTIYF.

The chain links TRBV29-1 to TRBJ2-1; TRBD1 is a possible D gene (5 bases). Trimming cost V 3 bases and J 4 bases, with 16 bases left between them. CDR1 is SQVTM, CDR2 ANQGSEA, per germline. The CDR3 is made up of 15 amino acids. CDR3 sequence: CSVDPEAAGYNEQFF. In nucleotides, the CDR3 is TGCAGCGTTGACCCCGAGGCGGCAGGGTACAATGAGCAGTTCTTC.

J is TRBJ2-2 and V is TRBV5-6; no definite D call. Trimming shortened V by 0 bases and J by 5 bases, and 11 bases separated the two germline ends. The CDR3 extends over 15 amino acids. CDR1 and CDR2 (germline): SGHDT, YYEEEE. CDR3 in DNA: TGTGCCAGCAGCTTGGCCGCAGTCGGGACCGGGGAGCTGTTTTTT. Translation gives CASSLAAVGTGELFF.